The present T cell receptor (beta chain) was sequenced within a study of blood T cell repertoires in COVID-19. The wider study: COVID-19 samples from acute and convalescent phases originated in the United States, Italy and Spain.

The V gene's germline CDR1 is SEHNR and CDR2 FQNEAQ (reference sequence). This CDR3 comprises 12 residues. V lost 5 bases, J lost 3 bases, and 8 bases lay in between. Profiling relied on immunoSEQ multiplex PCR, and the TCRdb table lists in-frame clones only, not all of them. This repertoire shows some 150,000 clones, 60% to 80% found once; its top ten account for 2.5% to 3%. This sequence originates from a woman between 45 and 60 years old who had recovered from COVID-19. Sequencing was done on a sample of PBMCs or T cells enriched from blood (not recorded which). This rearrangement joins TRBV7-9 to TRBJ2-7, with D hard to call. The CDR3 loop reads CASSPKNYEQYF. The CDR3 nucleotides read TGTGCCAGCAGCCCTAAGAACTACGAGCAGTACTTC.